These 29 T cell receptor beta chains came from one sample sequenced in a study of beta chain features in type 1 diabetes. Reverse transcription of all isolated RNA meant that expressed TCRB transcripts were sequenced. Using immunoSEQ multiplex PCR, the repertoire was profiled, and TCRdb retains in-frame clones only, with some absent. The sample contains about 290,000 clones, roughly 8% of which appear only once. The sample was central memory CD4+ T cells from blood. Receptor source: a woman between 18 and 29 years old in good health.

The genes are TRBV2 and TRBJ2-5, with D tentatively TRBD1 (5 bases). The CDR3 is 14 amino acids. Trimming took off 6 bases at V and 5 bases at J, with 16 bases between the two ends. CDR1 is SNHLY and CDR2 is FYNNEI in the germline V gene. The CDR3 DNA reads TGTGCCAGCAGCGACCCGGACAAAGGGGAGACCCAGTACTTC. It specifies CASSDPDKGETQYF.

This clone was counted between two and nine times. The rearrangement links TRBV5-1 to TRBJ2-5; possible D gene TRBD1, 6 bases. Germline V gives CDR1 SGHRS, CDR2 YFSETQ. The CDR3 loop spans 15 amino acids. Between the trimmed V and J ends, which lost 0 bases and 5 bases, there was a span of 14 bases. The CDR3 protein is CASSLAPGGAETQYF. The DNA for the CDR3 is TGCGCCAGCAGCTTGGCCCCTGGGGGCGCGGAGACCCAGTACTTC. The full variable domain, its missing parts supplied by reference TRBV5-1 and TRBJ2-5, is KAGVTQTPRYLIKTRGQQVTLSCSPISGHRSVSWYQQTPGQGLQFLFEYFSETQRNKGNFPGRFSGRQFSNSRSEMNVSTLELGDSALYLCASSLAPGGAETQYFGPGTRLLVL.

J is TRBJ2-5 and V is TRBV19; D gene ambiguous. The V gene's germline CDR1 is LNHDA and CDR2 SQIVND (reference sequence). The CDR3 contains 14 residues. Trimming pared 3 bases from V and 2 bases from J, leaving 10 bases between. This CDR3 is CASSISPGQETQYF. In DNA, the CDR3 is TGTGCCAGTAGTATTTCGCCCGGTCAAGAGACCCAGTACTTC.

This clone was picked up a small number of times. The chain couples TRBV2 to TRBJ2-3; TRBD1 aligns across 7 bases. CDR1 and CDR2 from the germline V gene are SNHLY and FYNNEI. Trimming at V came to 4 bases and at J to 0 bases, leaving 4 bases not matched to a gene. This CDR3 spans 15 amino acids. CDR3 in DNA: TGTGCCAGCAGTGGACAGGGTGGGAGCACAGATACGCAGTATTTT. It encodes CASSGQGGSTDTQYF.

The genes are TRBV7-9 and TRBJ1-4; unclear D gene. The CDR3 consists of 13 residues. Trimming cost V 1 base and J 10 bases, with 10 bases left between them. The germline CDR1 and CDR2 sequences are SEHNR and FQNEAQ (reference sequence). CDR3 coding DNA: TGTGCCAGCAGCTTAGACGGTGTTGTAAAACTGTTTTTT. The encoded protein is CASSLDGVVKLFF. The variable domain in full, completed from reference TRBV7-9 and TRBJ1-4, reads DTGVSQNPRHKITKRGQNVTFRCDPISEHNRLYWYRQTLGQGPEFLTYFQNEAQLEKSRLLSDRFSAERPKGSFSTLEIQRTEQGDSAMYLCASSLDGVVKLFFGSGTQLSVL.

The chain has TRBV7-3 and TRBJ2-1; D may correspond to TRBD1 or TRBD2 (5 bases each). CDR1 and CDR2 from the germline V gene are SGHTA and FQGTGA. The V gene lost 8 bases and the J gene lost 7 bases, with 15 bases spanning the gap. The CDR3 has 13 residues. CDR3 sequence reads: CASGRGSGNEQFF. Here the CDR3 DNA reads TGTGCCAGCGGCCGGGGCAGTGGGAATGAGCAGTTCTTC.

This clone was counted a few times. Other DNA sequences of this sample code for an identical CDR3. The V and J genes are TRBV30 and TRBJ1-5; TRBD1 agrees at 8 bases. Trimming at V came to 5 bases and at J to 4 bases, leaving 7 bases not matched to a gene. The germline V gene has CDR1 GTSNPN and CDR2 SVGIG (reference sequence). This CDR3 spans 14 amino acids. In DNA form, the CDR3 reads TGTGCCTGGGGAAGAGGACAGGGAAATCAGCCCCAGCATTTT. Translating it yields CAWGRGQGNQPQHF.

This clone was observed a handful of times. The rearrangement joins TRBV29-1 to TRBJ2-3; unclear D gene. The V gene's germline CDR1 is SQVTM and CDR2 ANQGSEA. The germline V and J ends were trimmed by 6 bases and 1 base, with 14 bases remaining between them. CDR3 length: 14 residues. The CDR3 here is CSVEINTRTDTQYF. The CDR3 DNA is TGCAGCGTGGAGATAAATACCCGCACAGATACGCAGTATTTT.

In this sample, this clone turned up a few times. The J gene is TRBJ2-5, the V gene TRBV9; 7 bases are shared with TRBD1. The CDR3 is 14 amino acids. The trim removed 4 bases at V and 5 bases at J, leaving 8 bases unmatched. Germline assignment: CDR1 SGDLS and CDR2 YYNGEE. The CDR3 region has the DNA TGTGCCAGCAGCCGACAGGGTATGCGGGAGACCCAGTACTTC. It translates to CASSRQGMRETQYF.

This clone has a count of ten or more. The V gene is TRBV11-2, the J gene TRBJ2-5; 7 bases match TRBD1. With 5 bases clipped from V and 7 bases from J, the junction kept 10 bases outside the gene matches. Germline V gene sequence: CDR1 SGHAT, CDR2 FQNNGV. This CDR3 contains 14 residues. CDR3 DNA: TGTGCCAGCAGCCCCAGACAGGGAAAAGGGACCCAGTACTTC. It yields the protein CASSPRQGKGTQYF.

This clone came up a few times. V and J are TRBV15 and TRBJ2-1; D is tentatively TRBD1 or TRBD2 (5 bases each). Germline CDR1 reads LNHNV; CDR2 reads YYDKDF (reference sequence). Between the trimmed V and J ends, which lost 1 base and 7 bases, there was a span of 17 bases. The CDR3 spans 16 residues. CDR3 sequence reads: CATSRGLGESSNEQFF. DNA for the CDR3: TGTGCCACCAGCAGAGGTTTGGGGGAGTCATCGAATGAGCAGTTCTTC.

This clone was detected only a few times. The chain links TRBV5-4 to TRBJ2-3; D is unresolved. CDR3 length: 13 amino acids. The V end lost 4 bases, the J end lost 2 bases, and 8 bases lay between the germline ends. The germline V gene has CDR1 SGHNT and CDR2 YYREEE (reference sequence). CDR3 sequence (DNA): TGTGCCAGCAGCCTGGACCACACAGATACGCAGTATTTT. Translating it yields CASSLDHTDTQYF.

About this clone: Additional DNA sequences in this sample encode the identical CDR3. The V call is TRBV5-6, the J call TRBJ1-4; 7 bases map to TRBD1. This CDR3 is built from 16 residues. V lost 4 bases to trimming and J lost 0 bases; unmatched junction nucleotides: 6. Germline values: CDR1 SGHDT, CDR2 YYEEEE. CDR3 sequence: CASSLTGIATNEKLFF. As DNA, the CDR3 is TGTGCCAGCAGCCTGACAGGGATTGCAACTAATGAAAAACTGTTTTTT.

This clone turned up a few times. This chain's CDR3 is CASSYSGRYLYEQYF. In DNA form, the CDR3 reads TGTGCCAGCAGTTACTCCGGCAGGTACCTCTACGAGCAGTACTTC. The rearrangement joins TRBV6-5 to TRBJ2-7; D not certain. Germline V gene sequence: CDR1 MNHEY, CDR2 SVGAGI. The CDR3 has 15 residues. Trimming took off 0 bases at V and 3 bases at J, with 12 bases between the two ends.

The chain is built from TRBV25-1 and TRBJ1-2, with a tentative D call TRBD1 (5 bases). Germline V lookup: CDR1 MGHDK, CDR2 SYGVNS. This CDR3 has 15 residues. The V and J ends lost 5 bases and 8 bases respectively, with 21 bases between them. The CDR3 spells CASSISRGERSGYTF. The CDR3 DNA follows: TGTGCCAGCAGTATATCTCGGGGGGAGAGGAGCGGCTACACCTTC.

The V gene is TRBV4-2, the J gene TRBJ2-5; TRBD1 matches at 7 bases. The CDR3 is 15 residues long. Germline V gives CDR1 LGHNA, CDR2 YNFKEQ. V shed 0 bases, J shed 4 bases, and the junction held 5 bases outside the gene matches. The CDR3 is CASSQDFDRVETQYF. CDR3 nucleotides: TGTGCCAGCAGCCAAGATTTCGACAGGGTAGAGACCCAGTACTTC.

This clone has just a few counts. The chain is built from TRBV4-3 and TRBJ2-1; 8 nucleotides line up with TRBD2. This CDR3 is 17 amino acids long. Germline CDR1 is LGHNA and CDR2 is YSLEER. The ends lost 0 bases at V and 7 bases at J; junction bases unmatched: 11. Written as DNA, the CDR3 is TGCGCCAGCAGCCAAGACCGCTCGCTAGCGGGTAGTAATGAGCAGTTCTTC. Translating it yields CASSQDRSLAGSNEQFF.

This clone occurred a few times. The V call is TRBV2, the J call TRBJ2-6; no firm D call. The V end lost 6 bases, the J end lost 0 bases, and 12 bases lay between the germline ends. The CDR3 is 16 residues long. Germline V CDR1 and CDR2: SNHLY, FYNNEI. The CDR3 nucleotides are TGTGCCAGCAGGGATACAGCGTACTCTGGGGCCAACGTCCTGACTTTC. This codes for CASRDTAYSGANVLTF.

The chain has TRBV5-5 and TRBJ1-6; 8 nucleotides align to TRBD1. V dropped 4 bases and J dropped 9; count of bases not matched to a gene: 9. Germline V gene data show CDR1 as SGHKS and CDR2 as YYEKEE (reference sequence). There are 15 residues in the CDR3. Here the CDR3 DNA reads TGTGCCAGCAGCAGATCCCGGGACAGGATTTCACCCCTCCACTTT. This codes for CASSRSRDRISPLHF.

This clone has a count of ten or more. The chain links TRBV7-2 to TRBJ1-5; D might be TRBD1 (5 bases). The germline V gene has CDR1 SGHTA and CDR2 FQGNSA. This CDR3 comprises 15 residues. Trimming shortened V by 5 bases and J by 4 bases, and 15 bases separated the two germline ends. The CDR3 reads CASSPGPGGNQPQHF. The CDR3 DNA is TGTGCCAGCAGCCCGGGACCGGGGGGTAATCAGCCCCAGCATTTT.

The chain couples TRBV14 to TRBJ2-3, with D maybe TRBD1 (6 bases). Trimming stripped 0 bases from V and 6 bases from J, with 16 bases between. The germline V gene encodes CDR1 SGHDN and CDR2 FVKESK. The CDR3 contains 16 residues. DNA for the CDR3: TGTGCCAGCAGCCAAGATAGGGGGAGTTTTTCGGATACGCAGTATTTT. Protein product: CASSQDRGSFSDTQYF.

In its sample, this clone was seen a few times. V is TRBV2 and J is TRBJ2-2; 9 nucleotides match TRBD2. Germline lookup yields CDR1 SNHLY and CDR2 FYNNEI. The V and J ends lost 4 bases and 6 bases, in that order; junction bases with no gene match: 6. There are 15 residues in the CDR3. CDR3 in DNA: TGTGCCAGCAGTGGTTCTAGCGGGGAGGCCGGGGAGCTGTTTTTT. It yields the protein CASSGSSGEAGELFF.

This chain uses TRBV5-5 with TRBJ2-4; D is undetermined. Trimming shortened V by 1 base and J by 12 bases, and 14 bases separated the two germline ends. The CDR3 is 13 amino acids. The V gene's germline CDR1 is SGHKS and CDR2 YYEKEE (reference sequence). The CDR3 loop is CASSLRERINQYF. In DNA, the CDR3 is TGTGCCAGCAGCTTGAGGGAACGAATAAATCAGTACTTC.

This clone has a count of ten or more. CDR3 in DNA: TGTGCCAGCAGCTCCGGGAGATACGAGCAGTACTTC. The encoded protein is CASSSGRYEQYF. The V gene is TRBV5-4, the J gene TRBJ2-7, with a possible D match to TRBD2 (6 bases). CDR3 length: 12 residues. V was trimmed by 3 bases and J by 4 bases, leaving 8 bases between them. Looked up from germline, CDR1 is SGHNT and CDR2 is YYREEE (reference sequence).

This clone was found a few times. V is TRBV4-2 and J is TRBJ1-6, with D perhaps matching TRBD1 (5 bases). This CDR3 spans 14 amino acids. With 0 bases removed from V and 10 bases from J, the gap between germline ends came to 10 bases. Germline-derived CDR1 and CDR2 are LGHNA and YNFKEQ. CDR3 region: CASSQERGDSPLHF. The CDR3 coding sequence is TGTGCCAGCAGCCAAGAACGGGGGGACTCACCCCTCCACTTT.

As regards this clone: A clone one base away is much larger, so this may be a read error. The CDR3 is CASSPQLQETQYF. The CDR3 DNA follows: TGTGCCAGCTCACCCCAACTACAAGAGACCCAGTACTTC. The chain uses TRBV9 and TRBJ2-5; no reliable D call. Germline CDR1 is SGDLS and CDR2 is YYNGEE. CDR3 length: 13 amino acids. The V end was cut by 7 bases, the J end by 2 bases, with 12 bases between.

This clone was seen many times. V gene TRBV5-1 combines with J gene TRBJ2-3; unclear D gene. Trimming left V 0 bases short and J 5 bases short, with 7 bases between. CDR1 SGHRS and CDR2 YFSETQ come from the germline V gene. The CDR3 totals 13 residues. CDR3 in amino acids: CASSLASLDTQYF. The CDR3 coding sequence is TGCGCCAGCAGCTTGGCCAGTTTAGATACGCAGTATTTT.

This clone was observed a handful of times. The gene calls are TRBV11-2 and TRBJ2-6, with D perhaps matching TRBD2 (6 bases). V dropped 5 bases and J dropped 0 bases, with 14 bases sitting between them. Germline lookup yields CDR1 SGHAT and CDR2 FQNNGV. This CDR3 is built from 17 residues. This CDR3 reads CASSETVRGSGANVLTF. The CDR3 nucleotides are TGTGCCAGCAGCGAGACGGTGCGGGGCTCTGGGGCCAACGTCCTGACTTTC.

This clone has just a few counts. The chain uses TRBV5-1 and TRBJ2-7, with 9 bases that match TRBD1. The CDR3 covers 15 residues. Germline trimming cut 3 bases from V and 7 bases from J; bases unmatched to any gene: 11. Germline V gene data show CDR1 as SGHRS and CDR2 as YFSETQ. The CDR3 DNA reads TGCGCCAGCAGCTGGGACAGGGCCGAGTCTTGGGAGCAGTACTTC. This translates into CASSWDRAESWEQYF.